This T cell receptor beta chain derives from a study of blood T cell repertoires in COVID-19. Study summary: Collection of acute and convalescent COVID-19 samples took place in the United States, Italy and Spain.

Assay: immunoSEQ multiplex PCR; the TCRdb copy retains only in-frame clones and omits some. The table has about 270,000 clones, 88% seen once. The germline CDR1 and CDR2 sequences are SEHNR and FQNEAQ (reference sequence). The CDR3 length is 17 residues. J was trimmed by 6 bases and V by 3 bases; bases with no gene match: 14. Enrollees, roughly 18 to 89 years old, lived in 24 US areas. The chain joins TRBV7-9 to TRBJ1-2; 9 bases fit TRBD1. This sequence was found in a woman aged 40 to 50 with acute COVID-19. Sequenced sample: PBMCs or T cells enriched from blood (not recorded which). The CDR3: CASSLPDRGQPTDGYTF. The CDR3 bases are TGTGCCAGCAGCTTGCCGGACAGGGGACAGCCAACGGATGGCTACACCTTC.